This TCR beta chain originates from a study of T-cell memory formation after mild COVID-19. TCRdb re-analysed the 5' RACE reads in MiXCR, keeping a single row per CDR3 protein. The sample lists about 320,000 distinct CDR3 sequences, approximately 15% occurring once. V was trimmed by 9 bases and J by 0 bases, leaving 12 bases between them. CDR3 length: 14 residues. This clonotype was found a few times. The receptor was isolated from a man between 18 and 29 years old who had mild COVID-19 (a few samples of this study predate the infection). Cell type and time point are not known. The chain has TRBV12-3 or TRBV12-4 and TRBJ1-3, with D tentatively TRBD1 (5 bases). Sequenced sample: PBMCs or a T cell subset sorted from them (not recorded which). CDR3 bases: TGTGCCAGTTCGGGCGGGGCCTCTGGAAACACCATATATTTT. This sequence encodes CASSGGASGNTIYF.